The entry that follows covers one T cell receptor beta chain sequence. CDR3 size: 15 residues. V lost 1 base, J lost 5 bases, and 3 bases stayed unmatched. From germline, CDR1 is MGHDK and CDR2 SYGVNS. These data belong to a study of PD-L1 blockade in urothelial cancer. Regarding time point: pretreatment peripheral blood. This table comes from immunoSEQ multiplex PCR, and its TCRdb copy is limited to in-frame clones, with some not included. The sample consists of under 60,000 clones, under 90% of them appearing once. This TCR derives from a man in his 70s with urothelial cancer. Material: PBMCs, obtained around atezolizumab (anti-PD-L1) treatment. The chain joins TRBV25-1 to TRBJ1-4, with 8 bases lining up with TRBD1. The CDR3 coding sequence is TGTGCCAGCAGTGAATCCGGGACAGGAAATGAAAAACTGTTTTTT. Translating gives CASSESGTGNEKLFF. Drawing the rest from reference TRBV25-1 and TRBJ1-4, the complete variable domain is EADIYQTPRYLVIGTGKKITLECSQTMGHDKMYWYQQDPGMELHLIHYSYGVNSTEKGDLSSESTVSRIRTEHFPLTLESARPSHTSQYLCASSESGTGNEKLFFGSGTQLSVL.